These T cell receptor beta chains were read from a single sample in a study of blood T cell repertoires in COVID-19. Method: immunoSEQ multiplex PCR; TCRdb's copy keeps in-frame clones and lacks some. The repertoire holds over 110,000 clones, with approximately 88% as singletons. Specimen: peripheral blood. The receptors shown here come from a human donor in a cohort sampled during active COVID-19. The CDR3 runs from the conserved cysteine through the conserved F or W. The order of the fields is D gene, V gene, J gene, clone size, CDR3 protein, CDR3 DNA. D genes are given only for firm matches. A clone size is listed for some rows: how often the clone was seen (once, few, many), or a class if it is expanded.

TRBD2,TRBV19,TRBJ2-3,once,CASTVRSGGDTQYF,TGTGCCAGTACGGTCCGGTCCGGGGGGGATACGCAGTATTTT
TRBD1,TRBV2,TRBJ1-1,.,CASSRTGDTEAFF,TGTGCCAGCAGCAGGACAGGGGACACTGAAGCTTTCTTT
TRBD1,TRBV7-6,TRBJ1-2,.,CASSGTGGYGYTF,TGTGCCAGCAGCGGCACAGGGGGTTATGGCTACACCTTC
.,TRBV5-4,TRBJ2-7,.,CASSSAWDSLSYEQYF,TGTGCCAGCAGCTCGGCGTGGGACTCCCTCTCCTACGAGCAGTACTTC
.,TRBV29-1,TRBJ2-1,.,CSVETLGAGGNEQFF,TGCAGCGTTGAAACGTTAGGCGCTGGCGGGAATGAGCAGTTCTTC
.,TRBV7-9,TRBJ2-7,.,CASSLKGGALEQYF,TGTGCCAGCAGCTTAAAGGGCGGGGCCCTCGAGCAGTACTTC
TRBD1,TRBV13,TRBJ1-6,.,CASSSSTGGQAGVPLHF,TGTGCCAGCAGCTCAAGCACCGGGGGACAGGCAGGAGTACCCCTCCACTTT
TRBD1,TRBV25-1,TRBJ2-7,.,CASSDSTGGYEQYF,TGTGCCAGCAGTGATTCGACAGGGGGTTACGAGCAGTACTTC
.,TRBV3-1/TRBV3-2,TRBJ1-3,few,CASSQDTGLNTIYF,TGTGCCAGCAGCCAAGATACGGGATTGAACACCATATATTTT
TRBD1,TRBV6-5,TRBJ1-5,.,CASRRQGGQPQHF,TGTGCCAGCAGAAGACAGGGAGGTCAGCCCCAGCATTTT
TRBD2,TRBV27,TRBJ2-7,.,CASGPGTSGPAYEQYF,TGTGCCAGCGGGCCCGGGACTAGCGGTCCCGCCTACGAGCAGTACTTC
.,TRBV27,TRBJ2-1,.,CASSLLTPGGSYNEQFF,TGTGCCAGCAGTTTACTTACCCCCGGGGGCTCCTACAATGAGCAGTTCTTC
.,TRBV10-3,TRBJ2-3,.,CAISSPGGRSSSTDTQYF,TGTGCCATCAGCTCCCCGGGTGGGAGATCCTCTAGCACAGATACGCAGTATTTT
TRBD2,TRBV7-2,TRBJ2-5,.,CASSYTSVKSTQYF,TGTGCCAGCAGCTATACTAGCGTAAAGTCCACCCAGTACTTC
.,TRBV7-8,TRBJ1-2,.,CAGWDNFYGYTF,TGTGCCGGTTGGGACAATTTTTATGGCTACACCTTC
TRBD1,TRBV2,TRBJ1-5,.,CASRDETGAQPQHF,TGTGCCAGCAGGGACGAAACAGGGGCTCAGCCCCAGCATTTT
.,TRBV20-1,TRBJ2-1,.,CSASRAFGEQFF,TGCAGTGCTAGTCGCGCGTTCGGTGAGCAGTTCTTC
TRBD1,TRBV27,TRBJ1-5,.,CASRTGTESNQPQHF,TGTGCCAGCAGAACGGGGACAGAAAGCAATCAGCCCCAGCATTTT
.,TRBV5-6,TRBJ1-2,.,CASSLGQNRDYGYTF,TGTGCCAGCAGCTTGGGTCAAAACAGGGATTATGGCTACACCTTC
TRBD1,TRBV5-6,TRBJ1-2,.,CASSLQGPANYGYTF,TGTGCCAGCAGCCTACAGGGGCCAGCTAACTATGGCTACACCTTC
.,TRBV12-3/TRBV12-4,TRBJ2-7,few,CASSSLTNYEQYF,TGTGCCAGCAGTTCCCTAACCAACTACGAGCAGTACTTC
.,TRBV6-4,TRBJ2-3,.,CASSEGQGPDTQYF,TGTGCCAGCAGTGAGGGGCAGGGGCCAGATACGCAGTATTTT
TRBD1,TRBV25-1,TRBJ2-7,.,CASTPDRGPYEQYF,TGTGCCAGCACCCCGGACAGGGGGCCCTACGAGCAGTACTTC
.,TRBV7-9,TRBJ1-2,.,CASLRDMSGISYGYTF,TGTGCCAGCCTGCGAGATATGTCAGGGATATCCTATGGCTACACCTTC
TRBD1,TRBV2,TRBJ1-4,.,CASSEPGGNEKLFF,TGTGCCAGCAGTGAACCAGGGGGGAACGAAAAACTGTTTTTT
.,TRBV5-1,TRBJ1-1,.,CASSPGSVNTEAFF,TGCGCCAGCAGCCCGGGGAGTGTGAACACTGAAGCTTTCTTT
TRBD2,TRBV19,TRBJ2-5,.,CASSIAGLAGGRGETQYF,TGTGCCAGTAGTATAGCGGGACTAGCGGGGGGCCGGGGGGAGACCCAGTACTTC
.,TRBV19,TRBJ1-2,.,CASSRTVSGYTF,TGTGCCAGTAGTAGGACTGTCAGTGGCTACACCTTC
.,TRBV24-1,TRBJ2-7,.,CATSAGGLSYEQYF,TGTGCCACCAGTGCCGGGGGACTGTCCTACGAGCAGTACTTC
.,TRBV7-3,TRBJ2-1,.,CASSPGRSSYNEQFF,TGTGCCAGCAGCCCAGGGAGGAGCTCCTACAATGAGCAGTTCTTC
TRBD1,TRBV4-3,TRBJ1-5,.,CASSQDPQETGKYQPQHF,TGCGCCAGCAGCCAAGATCCCCAGGAGACAGGGAAGTATCAGCCCCAGCATTTT
TRBD1,TRBV7-9,TRBJ1-4,.,CASSLGGGATNEKLFF,TGTGCCAGCAGCTTAGGAGGGGGCGCGACTAATGAAAAACTGTTTTTT
TRBD1,TRBV9,TRBJ1-5,.,CASSVGVSGDRVSNQPQHF,TGTGCCAGCAGCGTAGGGGTTTCTGGGGACAGGGTAAGCAATCAGCCCCAGCATTTT
.,TRBV13,TRBJ1-1,.,CASSPRGPNTEAFF,TGTGCCAGCAGCCCCCGAGGCCCAAACACTGAAGCTTTCTTT
.,TRBV7-2,TRBJ2-1,once,CASSLDPSGYNEQFF,TGTGCCAGCAGCTTAGACCCATCCGGCTACAATGAGCAGTTCTTC
TRBD1,TRBV5-4,TRBJ1-1,.,CASSGQGRNTEAFF,TGTGCCAGCAGCGGACAGGGGCGGAACACTGAAGCTTTCTTT
TRBD1,TRBV7-9,TRBJ1-1,.,CASSQGQGTEAFF,TGTGCCAGCAGCCAGGGACAGGGAACTGAAGCTTTCTTT
TRBD1,TRBV27,TRBJ2-5,.,CASSLSGRGWQETQYF,TGTGCCAGCAGTTTATCGGGCAGGGGGTGGCAAGAGACCCAGTACTTC
.,TRBV6-2/TRBV6-3,TRBJ1-3,.,CASSYSGGNGNTIYF,TGTGCCAGCAGTTACTCAGGAGGGAATGGAAACACCATATATTTT
TRBD1,TRBV5-1,TRBJ2-7,.,CASSWSPGQAKEQYF,TGCGCCAGCAGCTGGTCACCGGGACAGGCTAAAGAGCAGTACTTC